This T cell receptor beta chain originates from a study of patients and donors after allogeneic stem cell transplantation. TCRdb analysed the RT-PCR reads with MiXCR anew, one entry per CDR3 protein. The sample holds approximately 88,000 distinct CDR3 sequences, around 5% seen once. Germline V gene lookup returns CDR1 LGHDT and CDR2 YNNKEL (reference sequence). The junction had 8 bases not matched to a gene; V was cut back by 1 base and J by 5 bases. The CDR3 runs to 16 residues. Only a few counts were recorded for this clonotype. This sequence joins TRBV3-1 and TRBJ2-1, with TRBD1 matching over 7 bases. Sequenced sample: blood, either unsorted or a sorted T cell fraction (not recorded which). This receptor was identified in a human donor who was either an allogeneic HSCT recipient or a stem cell or donor lymphocyte infusion donor (not recorded which). It is not recorded whose cells these are; they may come from a transplant donor. The CDR3, as DNA: TGTGCCAGCAGCCAAGCGCTATCACAGGGGAACAATGAGCAGTTCTTC. Protein: CASSQALSQGNNEQFF.